What follows describes a single TCR beta chain. The assay was immunoSEQ multiplex PCR, and TCRdb's table has in-frame clones only and misses some. Of about 48,000 clones in the sample, about 88% were seen once. This sample is part of a study of OX40 agonist ivuxolimab in advanced cancers. The sample consisted of CD4+ or CD8+ T cells sorted from blood, taken in a trial of the OX40 agonist ivuxolimab. The origin of this receptor is an adult with an advanced solid tumor such as melanoma, head and neck, liver or kidney cancer.

This chain's CDR3 is CASSRDRLNTEAFF. The CDR3, as DNA: TGTGCCAGCAGCCGGGACAGGTTGAACACTGAAGCTTTCTTT. V usage is TRBV9 and J usage is TRBJ1-1, with 8 bases that match TRBD1. This CDR3 has 14 amino acids. Trimming at V came to 4 bases and at J to 0 bases, leaving 2 bases not matched to a gene. From germline, CDR1 is SGDLS and CDR2 YYNGEE. Full variable domain (missing parts from reference TRBV9 and TRBJ1-1): DSGVTQTPKHLITATGQRVTLRCSPRSGDLSVYWYQQSLDQGLQFLIQYYNGEERAKGNILERFSAQQFPDLHSELNLSSLELGDSALYFCASSRDRLNTEAFFGQGTRLTVV.